The 13 T cell receptor beta chains below were found in one sample sequenced in a study of blood T cell repertoires in COVID-19. Generated by immunoSEQ multiplex PCR, the TCRdb table keeps only in-frame clones and is missing some. The table shows some 350,000 clones, with 90% occurring only once. Specimen: peripheral blood. The receptors stem from a man between 18 and 35 years old with active or convalescent COVID-19.

The chain links TRBV11-2 to TRBJ2-5; 14 bases agree with TRBD2. V was clipped by 3 bases and J by 2 bases; unmatched bases: 8. The CDR3 has 18 residues. Germline CDR1 and CDR2: SGHAT and FQNNGV. CDR3 nucleotide sequence: TGTGCCAGCAGCTTTCCCGGGACTAGCGGGGGCGATCAAGAGACCCAGTACTTC. It yields the protein CASSFPGTSGGDQETQYF.

The chain combines TRBV19 with TRBJ2-2; TRBD2 aligns across 7 bases. Germline V CDR1 and CDR2: LNHDA, SQIVND (reference sequence). Trimming removed 4 bases from V and 3 bases from J; junction bases left unmatched: 8. This CDR3 region has 16 residues. CDR3 in DNA: TGTGCCAGTAGTACGGGGGAGGGCCGAGACACCGGGGAGCTGTTTTTT. Translation: CASSTGEGRDTGELFF.

CDR3 residues: CASSLGGGSYEQYF. The CDR3 nucleotides are TGTGCCAGCAGCTTGGGGGGAGGGTCCTACGAGCAGTACTTC. The genes are TRBV5-4 and TRBJ2-7, with 7 positions matching TRBD2. The germline gives CDR1 SGHNT, CDR2 YYREEE (reference sequence). CDR3 length: 14 amino acids. After removal of 0 bases from V and 1 base from J, the junction contained 1 base not matched to a gene.

The chain combines TRBV19 with TRBJ2-3, with 10 nucleotides matching TRBD1. J was trimmed by 1 base and V by 6 bases; bases with no gene match: 7. There are 16 residues in the CDR3. Germline V lookup: CDR1 LNHDA, CDR2 SQIVND (reference sequence). The CDR3 region has the DNA TGTGCCAGTAGGCCCAGACAGGGGGCAGGCACAGATACGCAGTATTTT. Translating it yields CASRPRQGAGTDTQYF.

This chain uses TRBV9 with TRBJ2-2; 8 nucleotides align to TRBD2. The CDR3 spans 17 residues. The V gene's germline CDR1 is SGDLS and CDR2 YYNGEE. Germline trimming cut 0 bases from V and 0 bases from J; bases unmatched to any gene: 4. The CDR3 protein is CASSVVPGGTNTGELFF. The CDR3 DNA is TGTGCCAGCAGCGTAGTTCCGGGAGGGACGAACACCGGGGAGCTGTTTTTT.

The chain carries TRBV4-3 and TRBJ2-2; D is possibly TRBD2 (6 bases). CDR1 and CDR2 (germline): LGHNA, YSLEER. Trimming pared 3 bases from V and 5 bases from J, leaving 13 bases between. The length of the CDR3 is 15 residues. CDR3 region: CASSHAGLQTGELFF. CDR3 bases: TGCGCCAGCAGCCACGCGGGACTGCAGACCGGGGAGCTGTTTTTT.

A few counts support this clone. This chain's CDR3 is CASSGDRGYGYTF. Written as DNA, the CDR3 is TGTGCCAGCAGTGGGGACAGGGGCTATGGCTACACCTTC. The V call is TRBV2, the J call TRBJ1-2; 10 bases are shared with TRBD1. Germline V gene sequence: CDR1 SNHLY, CDR2 FYNNEI. The CDR3 sequence is 13 residues long. J gave up 4 bases and V 4 bases, and 0 bases lay outside the gene matches.

This clone appeared once. This chain joins TRBV4-1 and TRBJ2-1; D gene ambiguous. The V end lost 0 bases, the J end lost 0 bases, and 9 bases lay between the germline ends. The CDR3 loop spans 16 amino acids. CDR1 is MGHRA and CDR2 is YSYEKL in the germline V gene. The CDR3 loop is CASSQDSESSYNEQFF. The CDR3 nucleotides are TGCGCCAGCAGCCAAGACAGCGAAAGCTCCTACAATGAGCAGTTCTTC.

The CDR3 coding sequence is TGTGCCAGCAGCCGGACCAGCGGGGGCTCCTACGAGCAGTACTTC. Protein sequence: CASSRTSGGSYEQYF. The chain has TRBV3-1 (or the pseudogene TRBV3-2) and TRBJ2-7; TRBD2 matches 8 bases. V lost 4 bases and J lost 0; bases outside the gene matches: 5. Germline V gene sequence: CDR1 LGHDT, CDR2 YNNKEL (reference sequence). This CDR3 comprises 15 residues.

The genes are TRBV28 and TRBJ2-7, with 11 bases fitting TRBD1. Germline V lookup: CDR1 MDHEN, CDR2 SYDVKM. J was trimmed by 4 bases and V by 5 bases; bases with no gene match: 7. This CDR3 is 15 amino acids long. The CDR3 DNA sequence: TGTGCCAGCAGTACGGGACAGGGGGTACTTTACGAGCAGTACTTC. Amino acids: CASSTGQGVLYEQYF.

This clone occurred once. V gene TRBV28 combines with J gene TRBJ2-7, with 9 bases that match TRBD1. The V gene's germline CDR1 is MDHEN and CDR2 SYDVKM. The CDR3 has 16 amino acids. The J segment lost 4 bases and the V segment lost 4 bases, leaving 11 bases of the junction unmatched. DNA for the CDR3: TGTGCCAGCAGTTCGCACCCAAACAGGGGGCATTACGAGCAGTACTTC. This sequence encodes CASSSHPNRGHYEQYF.

The chain employs TRBV27 and TRBJ2-7, with 7 bases that match TRBD1. V shed 6 bases and J 2 bases; nucleotides not matched to a gene: 7. CDR3 length: 14 amino acids. Germline CDR1 is MNHEY and CDR2 is SMNVEV (reference sequence). Here the CDR3 reads CASRSTGFPYEQYF. CDR3 nucleotides: TGTGCCAGCAGATCGACAGGGTTTCCCTACGAGCAGTACTTC.

The chain links TRBV27 to TRBJ1-5; no clear D. CDR3 length: 14 residues. Trimming stripped 3 bases from V and 0 bases from J, with 6 bases between. CDR1 is MNHEY and CDR2 is SMNVEV in the germline V gene (reference sequence). The chain's CDR3 is CASSFSYSNQPQHF. The CDR3 DNA sequence: TGTGCCAGCAGTTTTTCTTATAGCAATCAGCCCCAGCATTTT.